These T cell receptor beta chains were read from a single sample in a study of blood T cell repertoires in COVID-19. Method: immunoSEQ multiplex PCR; TCRdb's copy keeps in-frame clones and lacks some. Among around 170,000 clones listed, 80% to 90% were seen once. The sequencing sample was made of peripheral blood. The receptors here all came from a man between 50 and 59 years old with active or convalescent COVID-19. CDR3s include the opening cysteine and the closing phenylalanine or tryptophan. The D gene is left open where the match is weak. Part of the rows lack a size; the others show once, few, many or a class for expanded clones.

d_gene	v_gene	j_gene	abundance	CDR3aa	CDR3nt
.	TRBV5-6	TRBJ1-1	once	CASSFPQGNTEAFF	TGTGCCAGCAGCTTCCCACAGGGTAACACTGAAGCTTTCTTT
TRBD1	TRBV11-2	TRBJ1-2	.	CASSRDRASGYTF	TGTGCCAGCAGCCGCGACAGGGCATCTGGCTACACCTTC
TRBD2	TRBV5-4	TRBJ2-3	.	CASGREAGTDTQYF	TGTGCCAGTGGTCGGGAGGCGGGCACAGATACGCAGTATTTT
.	TRBV7-9	TRBJ1-6	.	CASSYTNSPLHF	TGTGCCAGCAGCTACACTAATTCACCCCTCCACTTT
.	TRBV11-2	TRBJ1-3	once	CASMELPNTIYF	TGTGCCAGCATGGAGTTGCCAAACACCATATATTTT
.	TRBV19	TRBJ1-6	.	CASSNTRDSPLHF	TGTGCCAGTAGTAACACGAGGGATTCACCCCTCCACTTT
.	TRBV20-1	TRBJ2-2	.	CSATRTGELFF	TGCAGTGCTACTCGCACCGGGGAGCTGTTTTTT
TRBD1	TRBV19	TRBJ1-2	.	CASSATGGSGYTF	TGTGCCAGTAGCGCGACAGGGGGTTCTGGCTACACCTTC
.	TRBV6-5	TRBJ1-1	.	CASSSGEAYVFF	TGTGCCAGCAGTTCTGGGGAGGCTTACGTTTTCTTT
.	TRBV19	TRBJ1-2	.	CATEGPDNYGYTF	TGTGCCACTGAGGGCCCCGATAACTATGGCTACACCTTC
.	TRBV3-1/TRBV3-2	TRBJ1-2	once	CASSQQEVGYTF	TGTGCCAGCAGCCAACAGGAAGTTGGCTACACCTTC
TRBD2	TRBV7-9	TRBJ2-1	.	CASSSTPYSGGGDEQFF	TGTGCCAGCAGCTCCACACCCTATAGCGGGGGGGGCGATGAGCAGTTCTTC
.	TRBV6-5	TRBJ2-7	.	CASSDSYEQYF	TGTGCCAGCAGCGACAGCTACGAGCAGTACTTC
TRBD1	TRBV10-3	TRBJ1-1	few	CAIRKNTGGEANTEAFF	TGTGCCATCAGAAAGAATACAGGGGGCGAGGCGAACACTGAAGCTTTCTTT
.	TRBV5-5	TRBJ2-3	.	CASSLLISGNPSTDTQYF	TGTGCCAGCAGCCTTTTAATTAGCGGAAACCCTAGCACAGATACGCAGTATTTT
.	TRBV18	TRBJ1-1	.	CASSPTGNTEAFF	TGTGCCAGCTCACCAACAGGGAACACTGAAGCTTTCTTT
.	TRBV12-3/TRBV12-4	TRBJ2-7	.	CASSRTASYEQYF	TGTGCCAGCAGTCGGACTGCTTCCTACGAGCAGTACTTC
.	TRBV19	TRBJ1-4	.	CASSIGSANEKLFF	TGTGCCAGTAGTATAGGATCGGCTAATGAAAAACTGTTTTTT
.	TRBV21-1	TRBJ2-4	.	CASSTGQGKAPKNIQYF	TGTGCCAGCAGCACCGGACAGGGAAAGGCCCCCAAAAACATTCAGTACTTC
TRBD2	TRBV5-1	TRBJ2-1	few	CASSQGLAGYEQFF	TGCGCCAGCAGCCAAGGACTAGCGGGATACGAGCAGTTCTTC
.	TRBV9	TRBJ1-3	once	CASSRTDSQNTIYF	TGTGCCAGCAGCCGTACCGACAGCCAGAACACCATATATTTT
.	TRBV19	TRBJ1-3	.	CASSQARFLLRNTIYF	TGTGCCAGTAGCCAGGCCAGGTTTCTTTTGCGAAACACCATATATTTT
.	TRBV27	TRBJ2-2	many	CASMRQSNTGELFF	TGTGCCAGCATGCGACAGTCGAACACCGGGGAGCTGTTTTTT
TRBD1	TRBV27	TRBJ2-2	.	CASSTGTGVSGELFF	TGTGCCAGCAGTACCGGGACAGGGGTTTCCGGGGAGCTGTTTTTT
.	TRBV7-3	TRBJ2-2	.	CASSRDRNTGELFF	TGTGCCAGCAGCCGAGACAGAAACACCGGGGAGCTGTTTTTT
TRBD1	TRBV3-1/TRBV3-2	TRBJ2-7	.	CASSDQGAQEQYF	TGTGCCAGCAGCGATCAGGGGGCGCAAGAGCAGTACTTC
.	TRBV19	TRBJ2-7	.	CASSMLTVPYEQYF	TGTGCCAGTAGTATGTTGACAGTCCCCTACGAGCAGTACTTC
TRBD1	TRBV27	TRBJ1-4	few	CASSMGTVGEKLFF	TGTGCCAGCAGCATGGGGACAGTGGGTGAAAAACTGTTTTTT
TRBD1	TRBV10-3	TRBJ2-7	.	CAISPLNRGSTEQYF	TGTGCCATCAGTCCGCTTAACAGGGGGAGCACCGAGCAGTACTTC
.	TRBV19	TRBJ1-4	.	CASSQQGGGEKLFF	TGTGCCAGTAGTCAACAGGGAGGGGGTGAAAAACTGTTTTTT
.	TRBV7-2	TRBJ2-2	.	CASSLEAGITGELFF	TGTGCCAGCAGCTTAGAAGCAGGGATCACCGGGGAGCTGTTTTTT
TRBD1	TRBV4-1	TRBJ1-2	.	CASSQGQGAVNYGYTF	TGCGCCAGCAGCCAAGGACAGGGGGCCGTTAACTATGGCTACACCTTC
.	TRBV12-3/TRBV12-4	TRBJ2-2	few	CASSNRAGELFF	TGTGCCAGCAGCAACAGGGCCGGGGAGCTGTTTTTT